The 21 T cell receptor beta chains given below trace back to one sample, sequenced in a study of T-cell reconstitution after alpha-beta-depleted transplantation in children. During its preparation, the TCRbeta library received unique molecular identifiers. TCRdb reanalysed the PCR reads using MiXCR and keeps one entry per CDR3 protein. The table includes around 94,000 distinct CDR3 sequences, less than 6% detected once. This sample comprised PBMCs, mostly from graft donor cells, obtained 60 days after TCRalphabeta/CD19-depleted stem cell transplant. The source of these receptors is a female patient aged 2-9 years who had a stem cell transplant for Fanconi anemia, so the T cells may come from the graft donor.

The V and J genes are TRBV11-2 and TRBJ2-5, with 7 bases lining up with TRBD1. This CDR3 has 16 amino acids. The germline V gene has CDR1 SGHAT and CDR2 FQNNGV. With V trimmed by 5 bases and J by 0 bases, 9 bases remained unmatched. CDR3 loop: CASSDHRQGDQETQYF. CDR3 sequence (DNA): TGTGCCAGCAGCGACCACCGCCAGGGGGACCAAGAGACCCAGTACTTC.

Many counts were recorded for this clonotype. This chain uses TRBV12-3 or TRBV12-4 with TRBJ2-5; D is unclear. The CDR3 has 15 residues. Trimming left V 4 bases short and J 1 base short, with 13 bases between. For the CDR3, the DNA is TGTGCCAGCAGTTCCCAAAGGGCAGTCCAAGAGACCCAGTACTTC. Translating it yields CASSSQRAVQETQYF.

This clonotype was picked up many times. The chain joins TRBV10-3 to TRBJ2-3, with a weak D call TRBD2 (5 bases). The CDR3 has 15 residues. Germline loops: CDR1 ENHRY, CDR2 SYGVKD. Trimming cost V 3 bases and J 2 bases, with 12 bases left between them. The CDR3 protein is CAISDLASHTDTQYF. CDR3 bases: TGTGCCATCAGTGATCTAGCTTCACACACAGATACGCAGTATTTT.

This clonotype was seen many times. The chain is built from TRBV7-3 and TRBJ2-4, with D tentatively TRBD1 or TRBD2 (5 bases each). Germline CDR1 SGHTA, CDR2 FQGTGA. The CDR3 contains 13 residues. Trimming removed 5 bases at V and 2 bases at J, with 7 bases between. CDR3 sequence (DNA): TGTGCCAGCAGCCCGGGACCCAAAAACATTCAGTACTTC. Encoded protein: CASSPGPKNIQYF.

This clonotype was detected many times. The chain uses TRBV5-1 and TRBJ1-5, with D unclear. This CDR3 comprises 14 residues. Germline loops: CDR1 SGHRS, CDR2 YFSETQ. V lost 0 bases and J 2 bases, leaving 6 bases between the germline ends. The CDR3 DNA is TGCGCCAGCAGCTTGGATTGGGGCAATCAGCCCCAGCATTTT. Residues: CASSLDWGNQPQHF. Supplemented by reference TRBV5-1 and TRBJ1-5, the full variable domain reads KAGVTQTPRYLIKTRGQQVTLSCSPISGHRSVSWYQQTPGQGLQFLFEYFSETQRNKGNFPGRFSGRQFSNSRSEMNVSTLELGDSALYLCASSLDWGNQPQHFGDGTRLSIL.

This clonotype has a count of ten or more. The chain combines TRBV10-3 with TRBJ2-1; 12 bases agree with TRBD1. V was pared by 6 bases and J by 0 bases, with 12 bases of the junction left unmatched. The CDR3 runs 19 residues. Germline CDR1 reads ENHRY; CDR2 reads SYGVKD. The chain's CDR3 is CAIRPPGQGAPSSYNEQFF. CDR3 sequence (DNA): TGTGCCATCAGGCCCCCGGGACAGGGGGCCCCGAGCTCCTACAATGAGCAGTTCTTC.

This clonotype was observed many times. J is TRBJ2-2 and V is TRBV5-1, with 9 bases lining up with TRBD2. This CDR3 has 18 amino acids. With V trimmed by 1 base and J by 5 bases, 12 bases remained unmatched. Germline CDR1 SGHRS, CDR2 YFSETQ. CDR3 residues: CASSLSSGDIYGTGELFF. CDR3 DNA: TGCGCCAGCAGCTTGTCTAGCGGGGATATTTATGGGACCGGGGAGCTGTTTTTT.

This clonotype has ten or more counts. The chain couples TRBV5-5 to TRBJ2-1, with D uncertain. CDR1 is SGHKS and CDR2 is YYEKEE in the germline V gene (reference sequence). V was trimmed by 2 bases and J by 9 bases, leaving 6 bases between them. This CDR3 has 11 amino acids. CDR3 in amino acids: CASSFRAEQFF. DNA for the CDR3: TGTGCCAGCAGCTTTCGGGCTGAGCAGTTCTTC.

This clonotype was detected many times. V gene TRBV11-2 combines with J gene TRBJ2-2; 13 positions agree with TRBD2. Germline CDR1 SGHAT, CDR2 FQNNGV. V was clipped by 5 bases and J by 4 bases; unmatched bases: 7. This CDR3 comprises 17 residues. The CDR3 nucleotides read TGTGCCAGCAGCCCACATGGACTAGCGGGGGTCACCGGGGAGCTGTTTTTT. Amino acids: CASSPHGLAGVTGELFF.

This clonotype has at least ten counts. The chain's CDR3 is CASSYWSAGEQYF. The CDR3 DNA sequence: TGTGCCAGCAGTTATTGGAGTGCGGGCGAGCAGTACTTC. This sequence joins TRBV28 and TRBJ2-7, with D possibly TRBD2 on 5 matching bases. V dropped 4 bases and J dropped 6 bases, with 13 bases sitting between them. Germline V gene sequence: CDR1 MDHEN, CDR2 SYDVKM. The CDR3 length is 13 residues.

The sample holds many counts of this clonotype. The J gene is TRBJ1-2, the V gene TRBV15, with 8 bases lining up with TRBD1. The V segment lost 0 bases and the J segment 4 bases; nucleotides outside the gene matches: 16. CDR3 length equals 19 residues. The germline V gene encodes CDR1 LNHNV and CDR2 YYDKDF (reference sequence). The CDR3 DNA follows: TGTGCCACCAGCAGAGATCCCCGATCCCCGGACAGGGATAGCTATGGCTACACCTTC. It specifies CATSRDPRSPDRDSYGYTF. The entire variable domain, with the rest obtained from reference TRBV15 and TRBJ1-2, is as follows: DAMVIQNPRYQVTQFGKPVTLSCSQTLNHNVMYWYQQKSSQAPKLLFHYYDKDFNNEADTPDNFQSRRPNTSFCFLDIRSPGLGDTAMYLCATSRDPRSPDRDSYGYTFGSGTRLTVV.

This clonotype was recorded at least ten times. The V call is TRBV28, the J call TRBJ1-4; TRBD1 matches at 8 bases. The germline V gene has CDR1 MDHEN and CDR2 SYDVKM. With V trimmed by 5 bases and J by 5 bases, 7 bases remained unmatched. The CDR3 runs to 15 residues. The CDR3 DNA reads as TGTGCCAGCAGTCCGACAGGGGTGCGAAATGAAAAACTGTTTTTT. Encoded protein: CASSPTGVRNEKLFF.

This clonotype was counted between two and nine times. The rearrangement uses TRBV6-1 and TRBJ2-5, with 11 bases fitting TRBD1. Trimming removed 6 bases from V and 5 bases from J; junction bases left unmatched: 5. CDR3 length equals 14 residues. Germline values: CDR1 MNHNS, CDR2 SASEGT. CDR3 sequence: CASRGTGGTETQYF. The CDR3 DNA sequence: TGTGCCAGCAGGGGGACAGGGGGAACGGAGACCCAGTACTTC.

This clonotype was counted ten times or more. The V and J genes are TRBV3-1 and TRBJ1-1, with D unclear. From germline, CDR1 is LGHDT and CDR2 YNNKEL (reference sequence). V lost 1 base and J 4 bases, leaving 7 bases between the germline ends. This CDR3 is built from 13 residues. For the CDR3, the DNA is TGTGCCAGCAGCCAAGGGGAGGGCACTGAAGCTTTCTTT. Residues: CASSQGEGTEAFF. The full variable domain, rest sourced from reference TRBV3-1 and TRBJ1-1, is DTAVSQTPKYLVTQMGNDKSIKCEQNLGHDTMYWYKQDSKKFLKIMFSYNNKELIINETVPNRFSPKSPDKAHLNLHINSLELGDSAVYFCASSQGEGTEAFFGQGTRLTVV.

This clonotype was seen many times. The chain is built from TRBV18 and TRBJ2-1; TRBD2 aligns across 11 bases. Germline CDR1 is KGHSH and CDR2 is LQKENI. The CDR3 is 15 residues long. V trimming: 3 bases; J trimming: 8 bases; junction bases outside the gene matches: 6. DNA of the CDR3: TGTGCCAGCTCACCCCCTAGCGGGGGGCGGGATGAGCAGTTCTTC. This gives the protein CASSPPSGGRDEQFF.

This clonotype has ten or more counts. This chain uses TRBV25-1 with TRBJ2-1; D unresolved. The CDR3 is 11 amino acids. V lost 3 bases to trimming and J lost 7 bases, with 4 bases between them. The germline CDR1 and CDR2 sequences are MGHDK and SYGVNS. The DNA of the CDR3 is TGTGCCAGCAGTGACAGGAATGAGCAGTTCTTC. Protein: CASSDRNEQFF.

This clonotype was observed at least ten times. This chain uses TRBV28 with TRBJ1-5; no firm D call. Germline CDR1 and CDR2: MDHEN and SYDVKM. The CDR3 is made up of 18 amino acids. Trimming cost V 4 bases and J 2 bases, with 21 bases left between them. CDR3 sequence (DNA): TGTGCCAGCAGTTGGCCCCCCAAGGGAGTCGATCGCAATCAGCCCCAGCATTTT. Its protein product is CASSWPPKGVDRNQPQHF.

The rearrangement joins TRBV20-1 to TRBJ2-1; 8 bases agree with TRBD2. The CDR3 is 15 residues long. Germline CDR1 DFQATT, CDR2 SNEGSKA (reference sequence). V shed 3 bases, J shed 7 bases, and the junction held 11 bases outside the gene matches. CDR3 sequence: CSASGHQVAGNEQFF. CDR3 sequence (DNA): TGCAGTGCTAGCGGTCATCAGGTAGCGGGGAATGAGCAGTTCTTC.

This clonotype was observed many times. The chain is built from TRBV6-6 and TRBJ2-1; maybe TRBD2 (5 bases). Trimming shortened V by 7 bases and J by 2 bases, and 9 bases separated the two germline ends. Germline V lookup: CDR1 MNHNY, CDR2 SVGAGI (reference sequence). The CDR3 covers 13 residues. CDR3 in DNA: TGTGCCAGCACAAGCGGTACCTACAATGAGCAGTTCTTC. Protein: CASTSGTYNEQFF.

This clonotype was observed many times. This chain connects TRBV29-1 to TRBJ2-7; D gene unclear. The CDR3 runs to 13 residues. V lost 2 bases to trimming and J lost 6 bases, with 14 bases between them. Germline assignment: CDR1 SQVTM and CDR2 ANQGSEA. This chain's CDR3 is CSVELDQLGEQYF. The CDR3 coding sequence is TGCAGCGTTGAACTGGACCAGTTGGGCGAGCAGTACTTC.

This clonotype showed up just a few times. CDR3 nucleotides: TGCAGTGCACAAGCGGGGGCAACCTACGAGCAGTACTTC. Encoded protein: CSAQAGATYEQYF. The chain has TRBV20-1 and TRBJ2-7; 8 bases match TRBD2. The CDR3 is 13 residues long. The J segment lost 2 bases and the V segment lost 6 bases, leaving 6 bases of the junction unmatched. The germline V gene encodes CDR1 DFQATT and CDR2 SNEGSKA (reference sequence).